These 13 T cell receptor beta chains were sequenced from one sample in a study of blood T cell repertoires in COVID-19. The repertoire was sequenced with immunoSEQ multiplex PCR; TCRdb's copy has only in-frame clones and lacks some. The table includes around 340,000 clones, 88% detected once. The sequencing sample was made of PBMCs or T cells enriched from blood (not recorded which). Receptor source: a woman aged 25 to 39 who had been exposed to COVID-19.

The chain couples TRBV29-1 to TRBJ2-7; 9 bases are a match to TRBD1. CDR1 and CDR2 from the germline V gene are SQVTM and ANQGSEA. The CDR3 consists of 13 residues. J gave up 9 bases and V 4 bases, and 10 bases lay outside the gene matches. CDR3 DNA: TGCAGCGTTGCTCGGGACAGGGCTTCCGTGCAGTACTTC. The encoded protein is CSVARDRASVQYF.

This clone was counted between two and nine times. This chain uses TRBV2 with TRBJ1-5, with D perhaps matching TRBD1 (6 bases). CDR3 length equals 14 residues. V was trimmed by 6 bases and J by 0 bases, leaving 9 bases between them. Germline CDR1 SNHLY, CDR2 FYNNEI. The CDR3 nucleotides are TGTGCCAGCAGACACAGGGATAGCAATCAGCCCCAGCATTTT. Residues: CASRHRDSNQPQHF.

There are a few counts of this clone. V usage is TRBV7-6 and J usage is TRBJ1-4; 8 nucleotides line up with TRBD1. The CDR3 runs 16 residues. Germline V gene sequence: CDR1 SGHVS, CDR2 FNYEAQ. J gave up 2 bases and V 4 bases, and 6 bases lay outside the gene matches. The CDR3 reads CASSSRQGRTNEKLFF. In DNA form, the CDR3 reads TGTGCCAGCAGCTCACGACAGGGGAGGACTAATGAAAAACTGTTTTTT.

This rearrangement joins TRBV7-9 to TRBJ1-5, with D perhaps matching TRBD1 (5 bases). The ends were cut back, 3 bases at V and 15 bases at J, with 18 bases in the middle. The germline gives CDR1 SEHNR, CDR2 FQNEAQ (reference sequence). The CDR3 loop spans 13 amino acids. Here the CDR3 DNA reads TGTGCCAGCAGCTTTTTGACCGGGACTGGTCTGCATTTT. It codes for CASSFLTGTGLHF.

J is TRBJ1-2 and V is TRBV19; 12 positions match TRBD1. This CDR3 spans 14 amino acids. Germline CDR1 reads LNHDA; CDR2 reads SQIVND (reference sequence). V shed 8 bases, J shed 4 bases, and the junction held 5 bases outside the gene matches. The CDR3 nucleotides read TGTGCCAGTGGGACAGGGGGCTCTCTCTATGGCTACACCTTC. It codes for CASGTGGSLYGYTF.

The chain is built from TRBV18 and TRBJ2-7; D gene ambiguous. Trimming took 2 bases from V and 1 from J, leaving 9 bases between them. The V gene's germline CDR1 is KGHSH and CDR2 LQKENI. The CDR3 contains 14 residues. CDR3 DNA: TGTGCCAGCTCACCAGATCTAGGATCCTACGAGCAGTACTTC. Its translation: CASSPDLGSYEQYF. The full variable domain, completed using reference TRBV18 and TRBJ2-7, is NAGVMQNPRHLVRRRGQEARLRCSPMKGHSHVYWYRQLPEEGLKFMVYLQKENIIDESGMPKERFSAEFPKEGPSILRIQQVVRGDSAAYFCASSPDLGSYEQYFGPGTRLTVT.

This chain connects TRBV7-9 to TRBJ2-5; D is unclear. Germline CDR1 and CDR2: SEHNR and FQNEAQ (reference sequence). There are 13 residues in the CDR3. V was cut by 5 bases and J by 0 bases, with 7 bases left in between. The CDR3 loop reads CASSPTNQETQYF. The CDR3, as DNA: TGTGCCAGCAGCCCTACGAACCAAGAGACCCAGTACTTC.

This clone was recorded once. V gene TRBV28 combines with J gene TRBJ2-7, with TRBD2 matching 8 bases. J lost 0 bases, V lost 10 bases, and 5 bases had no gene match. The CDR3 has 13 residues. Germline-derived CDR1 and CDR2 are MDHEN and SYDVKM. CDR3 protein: CATLGGGSYEQYF. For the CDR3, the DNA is TGTGCCACCCTCGGGGGGGGCTCCTACGAGCAGTACTTC.

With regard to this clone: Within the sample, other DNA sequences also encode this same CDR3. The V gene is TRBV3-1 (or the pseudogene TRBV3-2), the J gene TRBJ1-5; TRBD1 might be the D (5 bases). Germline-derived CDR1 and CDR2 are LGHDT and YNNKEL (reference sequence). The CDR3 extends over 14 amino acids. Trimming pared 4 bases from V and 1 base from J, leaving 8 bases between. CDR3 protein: CASSPGGSNQPQHF. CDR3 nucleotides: TGTGCCAGCAGCCCCGGGGGGAGCAATCAGCCCCAGCATTTT.

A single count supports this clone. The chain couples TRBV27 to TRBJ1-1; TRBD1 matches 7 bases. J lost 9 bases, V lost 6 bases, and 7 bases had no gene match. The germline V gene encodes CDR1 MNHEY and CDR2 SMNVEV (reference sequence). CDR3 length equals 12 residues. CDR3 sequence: CASRVTGNKAFF. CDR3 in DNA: TGTGCCAGCAGGGTGACAGGGAATAAAGCTTTCTTT.

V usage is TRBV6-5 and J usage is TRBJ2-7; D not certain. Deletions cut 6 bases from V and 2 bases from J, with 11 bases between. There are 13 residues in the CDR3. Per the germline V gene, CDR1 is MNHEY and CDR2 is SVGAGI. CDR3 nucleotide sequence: TGTGCCAGCAGCAGACACCAAGCCTACGAGCAGTACTTC. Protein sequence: CASSRHQAYEQYF.

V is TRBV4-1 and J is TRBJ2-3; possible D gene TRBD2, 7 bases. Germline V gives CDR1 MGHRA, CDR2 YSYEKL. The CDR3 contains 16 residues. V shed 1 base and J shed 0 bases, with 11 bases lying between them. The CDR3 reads CASSQGEGGSTDTQYF. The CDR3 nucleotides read TGCGCCAGCAGCCAAGGGGAGGGGGGTAGCACAGATACGCAGTATTTT.

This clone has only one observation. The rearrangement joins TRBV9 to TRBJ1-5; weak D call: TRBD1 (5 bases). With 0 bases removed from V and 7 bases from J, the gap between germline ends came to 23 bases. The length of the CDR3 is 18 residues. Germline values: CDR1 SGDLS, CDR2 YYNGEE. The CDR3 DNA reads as TGTGCCAGCAGCGTAGGAGCCTCGGGGACTCCGACCGGGCAGCCCCAGCATTTT. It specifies CASSVGASGTPTGQPQHF.